Listed below are T cell receptor beta chains from one sample, sequenced in a study of cytomegalovirus exposure and HLA in healthy donors. Libraries were prepared by immunoSEQ multiplex PCR; TCRdb keeps only in-frame clonotypes and omits some of them. The table lists a few hundred thousand clones, roughly 85% of them singletons, with under 0.85% in the top ten. Sequenced sample: PBMCs. The receptors come from a woman between 18 and 29 years old in good health and CMV-seronegative. Each CDR3 is given with its conserved first and last residue. Fields, in order: V gene, D gene, J gene, CDR3 length, CDR3 protein. The D gene is left open where the match is weak.

V: TRBV19; D: -; J: TRBJ2-1; length: 15; CDR3: CASRGTAIGSNEQFF
V: TRBV4-2; D: TRBD2; J: TRBJ2-3; length: 17; CDR3: CASSQDYRLASADTQYF
V: TRBV6-5; D: TRBD2; J: TRBJ2-1; length: 14; CDR3: CASRQLAGVGEQFF
V: TRBV9; D: -; J: TRBJ1-5; length: 16; CDR3: CASSVGPGREDQPQHF
V: TRBV5-6; D: TRBD1; J: TRBJ1-2; length: 14; CDR3: CASSLGQGNYGYTF
V: TRBV2; D: -; J: TRBJ2-3; length: 12; CDR3: CASKVDSDTQYF
V: TRBV5-6; D: TRBD1; J: TRBJ1-2; length: 17; CDR3: CASSLRTGPGLFLGYTF
V: TRBV27; D: TRBD1; J: TRBJ2-4; length: 14; CDR3: CASSPRDRINIQYF
V: TRBV6-6; D: TRBD1; J: TRBJ1-2; length: 14; CDR3: CASSYSGQGYGYTF
V: TRBV4-1; D: TRBD1; J: TRBJ2-7; length: 16; CDR3: CASSQVRTGAFYEQYF
V: TRBV29-1; D: TRBD1; J: TRBJ1-1; length: 13; CDR3: CSAVQGSGTEAFF
V: TRBV5-6; D: -; J: TRBJ2-7; length: 11; CDR3: CASSREFEQYF
V: TRBV23-1; D: -; J: TRBJ1-1; length: 15; CDR3: CASSQSMTPNTEAFF
V: TRBV5-1; D: TRBD2; J: TRBJ2-7; length: 17; CDR3: CASSLEGLASVSPEQYF
V: TRBV29-1; D: -; J: TRBJ1-1; length: 10; CDR3: CSASNTEAFF
V: TRBV29-1; D: -; J: TRBJ2-5; length: 12; CDR3: CSVTASQETQYF
V: TRBV2; D: -; J: TRBJ2-7; length: 12; CDR3: CASSELEGGVDF
V: TRBV7-2; D: TRBD2; J: TRBJ2-2; length: 15; CDR3: CASSGTSGRAGELFF
V: TRBV27; D: -; J: TRBJ2-5; length: 16; CDR3: CASSLFPERFEETQYF
V: TRBV14; D: TRBD1; J: TRBJ1-2; length: 16; CDR3: CASSRDRGLANYGYTF
V: TRBV5-6; D: TRBD2; J: TRBJ2-1; length: 15; CDR3: CASSPLAGFNNEQFF
V: TRBV19; D: -; J: TRBJ2-1; length: 15; CDR3: CASSIGPSSYNEQFF
V: TRBV5-1; D: TRBD2; J: TRBJ2-5; length: 16; CDR3: CASSPRLAGGQETQYF
V: TRBV29-1; D: TRBD2; J: TRBJ2-5; length: 16; CDR3: CSVDGGLAGFLETQYF
V: TRBV9; D: TRBD2; J: TRBJ2-5; length: 15; CDR3: CASALAGVPEETQYF
V: TRBV27; D: -; J: TRBJ2-2; length: 14; CDR3: CASRSGDYTGELFF
V: TRBV28; D: TRBD1; J: TRBJ2-2; length: 15; CDR3: CASSATGGGAGELFF
V: TRBV4-2; D: TRBD2; J: TRBJ2-3; length: 18; CDR3: CASSQALTAGETTDTQYF
V: TRBV29-1; D: TRBD2; J: TRBJ2-1; length: 14; CDR3: CSVDGLAGGNEQFF
V: TRBV2; D: TRBD1; J: TRBJ2-2; length: 14; CDR3: CASIGQGVGGELFF
V: TRBV2; D: TRBD2; J: TRBJ2-7; length: 15; CDR3: CASSPRLAGYYEQYF
V: TRBV27; D: -; J: TRBJ2-2; length: 15; CDR3: CASSLSRPGSFALFF
V: TRBV2; D: TRBD2; J: TRBJ2-7; length: 14; CDR3: CASSSSGGRSLQYF
V: TRBV21-1; D: -; J: TRBJ2-2; length: 16; CDR3: CAYQYRDRTNTGELFF
V: TRBV7-2; D: -; J: TRBJ2-1; length: 14; CDR3: CASTAGVPYNEQFF
V: TRBV2; D: TRBD1; J: TRBJ2-2; length: 14; CDR3: CASTRGRTGGELFF
V: TRBV21-1; D: -; J: TRBJ2-7; length: 15; CDR3: CASPGPSGSDSEQYF
V: TRBV5-1; D: TRBD1; J: TRBJ1-5; length: 14; CDR3: CASSAGGANQPQHF
V: TRBV6-5; D: TRBD2; J: TRBJ2-7; length: 15; CDR3: CASSPGLAGLYEQYF
V: TRBV5-6; D: TRBD2; J: TRBJ2-1; length: 15; CDR3: CASSFGTSGSNEQFF
V: TRBV2; D: -; J: TRBJ2-2; length: 13; CDR3: CASNWRVTGELFF
V: TRBV19; D: -; J: TRBJ1-1; length: 13; CDR3: CASSGNSNTEAFF
V: TRBV27; D: -; J: TRBJ2-1; length: 17; CDR3: CASGPPSGGSSYNEQFF
V: TRBV2; D: TRBD2; J: TRBJ2-4; length: 14; CDR3: CASSAGGAWDIQYF
V: TRBV28; D: TRBD1; J: TRBJ2-7; length: 16; CDR3: CASSLAWTGGPYEQYF
V: TRBV25-1; D: -; J: TRBJ1-1; length: 14; CDR3: CASSLGSMNTEAFF
V: TRBV4-1; D: TRBD1; J: TRBJ2-1; length: 16; CDR3: CASTSNRGQGGNEQFF
V: TRBV13; D: TRBD2; J: TRBJ2-1; length: 16; CDR3: CASSDGTSGRDNEQFF
V: TRBV2; D: -; J: TRBJ2-5; length: 14; CDR3: CASRTSPGEETQYF
V: TRBV7-7; D: -; J: TRBJ2-5; length: 12; CDR3: CATNPRGETQYF
V: TRBV11-2; D: -; J: TRBJ2-2; length: 11; CDR3: CASSFFGELFF
V: TRBV30; D: -; J: TRBJ1-1; length: 11; CDR3: CASAGYTEAFF
V: TRBV18; D: -; J: TRBJ2-7; length: 14; CDR3: CASSSPIGNYEQYF
V: TRBV5-4; D: TRBD2; J: TRBJ2-5; length: 13; CDR3: CASSRGRAETQYF
V: TRBV29-1; D: -; J: TRBJ1-1; length: 11; CDR3: CSVDRNTEAFF
V: TRBV7-2; D: TRBD2; J: TRBJ2-3; length: 16; CDR3: CASSLELATAISTQYF
V: TRBV27; D: TRBD2; J: TRBJ2-7; length: 15; CDR3: CASSPTSGRVYEQYF
V: TRBV4-1; D: TRBD2; J: TRBJ2-7; length: 15; CDR3: CASSPREAWYYEQYF
V: TRBV7-2; D: TRBD2; J: TRBJ2-7; length: 13; CDR3: CASSPRLAHEQYF
V: TRBV7-3; D: -; J: TRBJ1-1; length: 14; CDR3: CASSLERVGTEAFF